Listed here are 2 T cell receptor beta chains from one sample, sequenced in a study of CXCR3-negative and CXCR3-positive naive CD8 T cells (dated by TCRdb to between 2018 and 2020). Study-wide findings and limitations: TRB CDR3s from CXCR3-positive naive cells showed higher hydrophobicity (lower Kidera factor 4), lower energy, and higher strength and volume indices than CXCR3-negative naive cells.

Data came from a NextSeq 550. The Human TCR Profiling Kit (MiLaboratory) was used to prepare UMI-labeled 5' RACE TRB cDNA libraries. After reprocessing by TCRdb, each CDR3 protein sequence is one entry, and no DNA is given. This specimen's table enumerates about 84,000 distinct CDR3 sequences. The ten largest make up approximately 0.6% of the sample. These receptors' targets are unknown. Sequenced sample: naive CXCR3+ CD8+ T cells from blood. This specimen's cell subset or site label, per the study, means: CD45RO-CCR7+CD27+CD95- naive CD8+ T cells expressing CXCR3 (TNR3+). Source of these receptors: a human donor in good health. Some clones in this sample may be carry-over from other donors' samples.

The J gene is TRBJ2-1, the V gene TRBV14; TCRdb calls TRBD1, which cannot be checked without DNA. The length of the CDR3 is 16 residues. Germline CDR1 reads SGHDN; CDR2 reads FVKESK. The chain's CDR3 is CASSPLQVSSYNEQFF. The full variable domain, its missing parts supplied by reference TRBV14 and TRBJ2-1, is EAGVTQFPSHSVIEKGQTVTLRCDPISGHDNLYWYRRVMGKEIKFLLHFVKESKQDESGMPNNRFLAERTGGTYSTLKVQPAELEDSGVYFCASSPLQVSSYNEQFFGPGTRLTVL.

This chain links TRBV29-1 with TRBJ2-1. CDR1 SQVTM and CDR2 ANQGSEA come from the germline V gene. The CDR3 is 18 residues long. The CDR3 spells CSVEERVLTRSSYNEQFF.